Listed below are T cell receptor beta chains from one sample, sequenced in a study of T cells in Graves' hyperthyroidism and ophthalmopathy. TCRdb re-called the multiplex PCR reads with MiXCR, one entry per CDR3 protein. Of 450,000 to 550,000 distinct CDR3 sequences listed, approximately 25% are singletons. Specimen: blood. The receptors stem from a woman aged 25 to 39 with Graves' ophthalmopathy. The CDR3 runs from the conserved cysteine through the conserved F or W. The order of the fields is clone size, D gene, J gene, V gene, CDR3 protein, CDR3 DNA. A D gene is named only where the DNA matches it firmly. Not every row has a clone size; where given, it reads once, few, many or a size class.

>-|-|TRBJ1-1|TRBV6-5
CASSTSEVTTEAFF
TGTGCCAGCAGTACCTCGGAGGTAACCACTGAAGCTTTCTTT
>many|-|TRBJ1-1|TRBV12-3/TRBV12-4
CASSLTTGFPEAFF
TGTGCCAGCAGTTTAACCACAGGGTTCCCTGAAGCTTTCTTT
>-|-|TRBJ2-7|TRBV20-1
CSAKPSDYEQYF
TGCAGTGCTAAGCCTAGCGACTACGAGCAGTACTTC
>few|-|TRBJ2-7|TRBV7-3
CASSPSATGAYEQYF
TGTGCCAGCAGCCCATCCGCGACAGGAGCCTACGAGCAGTACTTC
>many|-|TRBJ1-3|TRBV11-2
CASSLVSRPDLSGNTIYF
TGTGCCAGCAGCTTAGTAAGCAGGCCCGACCTCTCTGGAAACACCATATATTTT
>many|-|TRBJ1-2|TRBV6-5
CASTPGTTQNYGYTF
TGTGCCAGCACCCCGGGCACAACCCAGAACTATGGCTACACCTTC
>many|TRBD1|TRBJ1-2|TRBV7-2
CASSQDRAPNYGYTF
TGTGCCAGCAGCCAAGACAGGGCCCCTAACTATGGCTACACCTTC
>many|-|TRBJ2-7|TRBV27
CASSGADFMYEQYF
TGTGCCAGCAGTGGGGCAGATTTTATGTACGAGCAGTACTTC
>few|-|TRBJ2-5|TRBV5-1
CASSLSASQWGETQYF
TGCGCCAGCAGCTTGTCCGCTAGCCAGTGGGGAGAGACCCAGTACTTC
>many|-|TRBJ1-2|TRBV6-1
CASSEGPGGYGYTF
TGTGCCAGCAGTGAAGGCCCAGGAGGGTATGGCTACACCTTC
>-|TRBD2|TRBJ2-6|TRBV11-1
CASSLARIAGGRSSGANVLTF
TGTGCCAGCAGCTTAGCGAGAATAGCGGGAGGGAGATCCTCTGGGGCCAACGTCCTGACTTTC
>-|TRBD2|TRBJ2-1|TRBV20-1
CSARDISGGYNEQFF
TGCAGTGCTAGAGATATAAGCGGGGGATACAATGAGCAGTTCTTC
>-|-|TRBJ2-5|TRBV11-2
CASSLVVSSQETQYF
TGTGCCAGCAGCTTAGTCGTCAGCTCCCAAGAGACCCAGTACTTC
>few|TRBD2|TRBJ2-5|TRBV20-1
CSARDPSGGGETQYF
TGCAGTGCTAGAGATCCCAGCGGGGGCGGCGAGACCCAGTACTTC
>-|TRBD1|TRBJ2-7|TRBV7-2
CASSPMAGGREQYF
TGTGCCAGCAGCCCCATGGCAGGGGGTAGAGAGCAGTACTTC
>-|TRBD1|TRBJ2-7|TRBV6-5
CASSYMGQKYEQYF
TGTGCCAGCAGTTACATGGGACAGAAGTACGAGCAGTACTTC
>many|-|TRBJ2-7|TRBV2
CASSEGQGGYEQYF
TGTGCCAGCAGTGAAGGGCAGGGAGGCTACGAGCAGTACTTC
>many|TRBD2|TRBJ2-5|TRBV6-5
CASSYPGLGGVETQYF
TGTGCCAGCAGTTACCCTGGACTAGGAGGAGTGGAGACCCAGTACTTC
>many|-|TRBJ2-7|TRBV6-5
CASSSQDSPPYEQYF
TGTGCCAGCAGTTCCCAGGACAGTCCCCCCTACGAGCAGTACTTC
>many|TRBD1|TRBJ1-3|TRBV2
CASSAQGATGGNTIYF
TGTGCCAGCAGTGCCCAGGGGGCAACAGGTGGAAACACCATATATTTT
>many|-|TRBJ2-7|TRBV6-1
CASRRETYEQYF
TGTGCCAGTCGGCGGGAAACCTACGAGCAGTACTTC
>many|-|TRBJ1-3|TRBV7-2
CASSLGFPTGNTIYF
TGTGCCAGCAGCTTAGGTTTTCCAACTGGAAACACCATATATTTT
>-|-|TRBJ2-7|TRBV28
CASSSPAGRSYEQYF
TGTGCCAGCAGTTCGCCGGCAGGAAGGTCCTACGAGCAGTACTTC
>many|-|TRBJ2-5|TRBV7-3
CASSLNPAGETQYF
TGTGCCAGCAGCTTAAACCCCGCCGGGGAGACCCAGTACTTC
>-|-|TRBJ2-5|TRBV7-8
CASSLHPRETQYF
TGTGCCAGCAGCCTCCATCCTCGTGAGACCCAGTACTTC
>-|-|TRBJ2-7|TRBV20-1
CSVRGGARTPYEQYF
TGCAGTGTCAGGGGAGGGGCAAGGACTCCCTACGAGCAGTACTTC
>many|-|TRBJ1-1|TRBV7-8
CASSLGRSSAPLNTEAFF
TGTGCCAGCAGCTTAGGCAGGAGTTCGGCTCCCCTGAACACTGAAGCTTTCTTT
>many|TRBD2|TRBJ2-5|TRBV3-1
CATRLAGMQTQYF
TGTGCCACGCGACTAGCGGGGATGCAGACCCAGTACTTC
>many|-|TRBJ1-2|TRBV29-1
CSVGERRAYGYTF
TGCAGCGTTGGGGAACGCAGGGCTTATGGCTACACCTTC
>few|-|TRBJ1-5|TRBV12-3/TRBV12-4
CVSSLARRDQPQHF
TGTGTCAGCAGTTTAGCCAGGCGGGATCAGCCCCAGCATTTT
>many|-|TRBJ2-4|TRBV12-3/TRBV12-4
CASSLQIKNIKYF
TGTGCCAGCAGTTTACAGATTAAAAACATTAAGTACTTC
>many|TRBD2|TRBJ2-5|TRBV6-2/TRBV6-3
CASSQTSGAQETQYF
TGTGCCAGCAGTCAGACTAGCGGGGCACAAGAGACCCAGTACTTC
>many|TRBD1|TRBJ2-6|TRBV12-3/TRBV12-4
CASSPNRGGYSGANVLTF
TGTGCCAGCAGCCCTAACAGGGGTGGATACTCTGGGGCCAACGTCCTGACTTTC
>many|-|TRBJ1-1|TRBV19
CASTHGGRLNTEAFF
TGTGCCAGTACCCATGGAGGGCGGTTGAACACTGAAGCTTTCTTT
>-|TRBD2|TRBJ2-7|TRBV6-1
CASRRLAGTYEQYF
TGTGCCAGCAGGAGACTAGCGGGAACATACGAGCAGTACTTC
>-|-|TRBJ2-3|TRBV12-3/TRBV12-4
CASSNGLTTDTQYF
TGTGCCAGCAGCAACGGACTCACCACAGATACGCAGTATTTT
>many|TRBD1|TRBJ1-4|TRBV6-5
CASSTTGPNEKLFF
TGTGCCAGCAGTACGACAGGGCCTAATGAAAAACTGTTTTTT
>many|-|TRBJ1-2|TRBV6-5
CASSPNGLSNYGYTF
TGTGCCAGCAGTCCCAACGGACTCTCTAACTATGGCTACACCTTC
>-|-|TRBJ1-5|TRBV6-5
CASSYSSGSNQPQHF
TGTGCCAGCAGTTACTCGAGCGGTAGCAATCAGCCCCAGCATTTT
>few|TRBD1|TRBJ2-2|TRBV25-1
CASSETYRGPSTGELFF
TGTGCCAGCAGTGAAACTTACAGGGGGCCGAGCACCGGGGAGCTGTTTTTT
>few|-|TRBJ2-2|TRBV20-1
CSASVGTLGELFF
TGCAGTGCTAGTGTCGGGACTCTCGGGGAGCTGTTTTTT
>-|TRBD1|TRBJ1-1|TRBV19
CASSTLRQGGTEAFF
TGTGCCAGTAGTACGCTCCGACAGGGTGGCACTGAAGCTTTCTTT
>many|TRBD1|TRBJ2-2|TRBV9
CASSLRGLDTGELFF
TGTGCCAGCAGCCTCAGGGGGCTTGACACCGGGGAGCTGTTTTTT
>few|-|TRBJ1-5|TRBV19
CASSIPDRHSQPQHF
TGTGCCAGTAGTATTCCTGACAGGCATAGTCAGCCCCAGCATTTT
>many|-|TRBJ2-7|TRBV28
CASSSGLPPREQYF
TGTGCCAGCAGCTCCGGCTTGCCCCCGCGCGAGCAGTACTTC
>many|TRBD1|TRBJ2-7|TRBV25-1
CASSDFGTEIYEQYF
TGTGCCAGCAGTGATTTCGGGACAGAAATATACGAGCAGTACTTC
>-|-|TRBJ2-7|TRBV12-3/TRBV12-4
CASSWGSDEQYF
TGTGCCAGCAGTTGGGGTTCGGACGAGCAGTACTTC
>few|-|TRBJ1-1|TRBV12-3/TRBV12-4
CASSLVWGRPPGLDTEAFF
TGTGCCAGCAGTTTAGTGTGGGGTAGGCCACCGGGCTTAGACACTGAAGCTTTCTTT
>many|-|TRBJ2-5|TRBV19
CASSRLEQETQYF
TGTGCCAGTTCGAGACTCGAACAAGAGACCCAGTACTTC
>-|TRBD1|TRBJ2-7|TRBV13
CASSADRGVEQYF
TGTGCCAGCAGCGCGGACAGGGGGGTCGAGCAGTACTTC